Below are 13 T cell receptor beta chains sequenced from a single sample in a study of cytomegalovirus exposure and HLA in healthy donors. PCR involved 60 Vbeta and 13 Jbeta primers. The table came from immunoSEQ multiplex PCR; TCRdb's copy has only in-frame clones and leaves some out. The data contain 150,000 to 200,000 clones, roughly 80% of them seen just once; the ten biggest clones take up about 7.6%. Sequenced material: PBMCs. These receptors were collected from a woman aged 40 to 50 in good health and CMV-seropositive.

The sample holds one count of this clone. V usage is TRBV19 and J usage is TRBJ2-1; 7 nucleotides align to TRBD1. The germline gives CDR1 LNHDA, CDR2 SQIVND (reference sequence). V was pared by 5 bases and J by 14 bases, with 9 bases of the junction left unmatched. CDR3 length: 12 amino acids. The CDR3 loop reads CASSGGRDSKFF. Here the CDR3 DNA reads TGTGCCAGTAGTGGAGGCAGGGACAGTAAGTTCTTC.

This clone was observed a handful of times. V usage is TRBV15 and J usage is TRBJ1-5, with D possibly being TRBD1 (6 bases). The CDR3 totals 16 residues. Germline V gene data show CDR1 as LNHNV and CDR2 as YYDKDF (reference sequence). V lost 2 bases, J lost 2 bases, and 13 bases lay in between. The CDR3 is CATSRTDRSGNQPQHF. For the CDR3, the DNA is TGTGCCACCAGCAGAACCGACAGGAGTGGCAATCAGCCCCAGCATTTT.

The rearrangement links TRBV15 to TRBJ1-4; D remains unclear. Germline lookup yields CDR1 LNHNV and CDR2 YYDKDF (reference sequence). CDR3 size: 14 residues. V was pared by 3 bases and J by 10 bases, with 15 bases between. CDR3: CATSSNKGGGKLFF. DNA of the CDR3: TGTGCCACCAGCAGTAACAAGGGAGGTGGAAAACTGTTTTTT. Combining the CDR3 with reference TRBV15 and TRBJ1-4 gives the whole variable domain DAMVIQNPRYQVTQFGKPVTLSCSQTLNHNVMYWYQQKSSQAPKLLFHYYDKDFNNEADTPDNFQSRRPNTSFCFLDIRSPGLGDTAMYLCATSSNKGGGKLFFGSGTQLSVL.

The DNA for the CDR3 is TGTGCCAGCAGTTTGGGCCCCACCTATCAGCCCCAGCATTTT. It yields the protein CASSLGPTYQPQHF. The rearrangement links TRBV28 to TRBJ1-5; D gene unclear. The V gene's germline CDR1 is MDHEN and CDR2 SYDVKM. This CDR3 contains 14 residues. The V gene lost 3 bases and the J gene lost 5 bases, with 11 bases spanning the gap.

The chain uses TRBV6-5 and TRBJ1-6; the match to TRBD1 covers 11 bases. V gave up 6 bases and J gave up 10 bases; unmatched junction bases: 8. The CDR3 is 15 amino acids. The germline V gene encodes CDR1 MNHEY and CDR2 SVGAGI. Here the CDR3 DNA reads TGTGCCAGCAGCCTGGGACAGGGGGGAAACTCACCCCTCCACTTT. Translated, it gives CASSLGQGGNSPLHF.

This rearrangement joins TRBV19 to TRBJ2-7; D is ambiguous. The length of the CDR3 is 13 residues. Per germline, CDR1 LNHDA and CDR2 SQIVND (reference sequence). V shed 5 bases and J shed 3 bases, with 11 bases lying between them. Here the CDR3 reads CASSPSTDYEQYF. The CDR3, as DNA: TGTGCCAGTAGTCCATCCACAGACTACGAGCAGTACTTC.

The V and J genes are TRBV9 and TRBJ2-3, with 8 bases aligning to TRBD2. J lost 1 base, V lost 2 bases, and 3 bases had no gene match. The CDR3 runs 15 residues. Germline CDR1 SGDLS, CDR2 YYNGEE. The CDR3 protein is CASSVAAGGTDTQYF. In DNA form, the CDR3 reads TGTGCCAGCAGCGTGGCAGCGGGAGGCACAGATACGCAGTATTTT.

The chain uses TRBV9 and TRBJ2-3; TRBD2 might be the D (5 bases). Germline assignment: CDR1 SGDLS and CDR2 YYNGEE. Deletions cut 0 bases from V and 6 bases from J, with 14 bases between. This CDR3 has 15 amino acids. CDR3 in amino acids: CASSVEPGRDDTQYF. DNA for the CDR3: TGTGCCAGCAGCGTAGAACCCGGTCGGGATGATACGCAGTATTTT.

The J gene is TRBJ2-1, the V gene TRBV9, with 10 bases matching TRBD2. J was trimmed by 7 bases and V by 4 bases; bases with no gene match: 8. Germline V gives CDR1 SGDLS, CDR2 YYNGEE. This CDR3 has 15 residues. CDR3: CASSSTSGKGNEQFF. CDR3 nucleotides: TGTGCCAGCAGCAGTACTAGCGGGAAGGGTAATGAGCAGTTCTTC.

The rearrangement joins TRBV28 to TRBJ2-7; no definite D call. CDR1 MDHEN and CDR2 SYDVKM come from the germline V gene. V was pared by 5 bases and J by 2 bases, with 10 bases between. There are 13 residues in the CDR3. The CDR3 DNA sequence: TGTGCCAGCAGTGACCGCCGGGCCTACGAGCAGTACTTC. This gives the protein CASSDRRAYEQYF.

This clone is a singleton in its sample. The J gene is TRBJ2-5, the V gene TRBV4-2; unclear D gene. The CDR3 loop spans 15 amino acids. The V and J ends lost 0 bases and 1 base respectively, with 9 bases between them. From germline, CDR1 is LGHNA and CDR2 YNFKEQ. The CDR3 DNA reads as TGTGCCAGCAGCCAAGATCGCCAGGCCCAAGAGACCCAGTACTTC. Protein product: CASSQDRQAQETQYF.

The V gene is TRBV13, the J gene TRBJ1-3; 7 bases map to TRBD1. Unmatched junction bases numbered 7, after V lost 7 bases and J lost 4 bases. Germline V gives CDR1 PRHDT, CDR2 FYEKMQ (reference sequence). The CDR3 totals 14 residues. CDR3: CASTPTGNGNTIYF. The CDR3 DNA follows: TGTGCCAGCACCCCGACAGGGAACGGAAACACCATATATTTT.

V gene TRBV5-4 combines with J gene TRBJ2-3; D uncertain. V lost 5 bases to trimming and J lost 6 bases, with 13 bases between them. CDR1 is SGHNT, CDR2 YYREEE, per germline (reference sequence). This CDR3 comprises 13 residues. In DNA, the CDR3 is TGTGCCAGCAGACCCGCTTACACCGATACGCAGTATTTT. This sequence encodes CASRPAYTDTQYF.